The present T cell receptor (beta chain) was sequenced within a study of T-cell memory formation after mild COVID-19 (dated by TCRdb to the early 2020s). Context from the whole study: TCR sequence clusters from the two donors were largely donor specific. Two young, previously healthy adult volunteers, one female and one male, were included in the cohort. Longitudinal TCRalpha and TCRbeta repertoire sequencing tracked T-cell clones expanding and contracting after mild COVID-19 in a couple of donors.

Taken from cysteine to phenylalanine, the CDR3 has 15 residues. This entry keeps only the CDR3 DNA: 45 bases, framed from base 1. Cut back by 5 bases and 4 bases, the V and J ends lie 17 bases apart. Beyond this particular receptor, the publication reports: Some responding clones were found in pre-infection memory, which suggests that pre-existing cross-reactive memory T cells took part in the SARS-CoV-2 response. The study covered only a couple of mild cases, and larger cohorts including severe cases with pre-infection samples were considered necessary. Clones contracting from day 15 to 85 had balanced CD4/CD8 phenotypes, while a second wave expanding from day 15 to 37 was biased towards CD4+. SARS-CoV-2 specificity was not confirmed for the second-wave clones peaking on day 37. Contracting CD4+ clones turned up mainly in the CM and EM memory subsets, whereas EMRA was where CD8+ clones were enriched.

Ficoll-Paque density gradient centrifugation was used to isolate PBMCs. This clonotype was counted many times. Its antigen remains undetermined. Nothing much larger sits one base from this clone, and base qualities are not available. Sequencing was performed on an Illumina NovaSeq 6000. TCRalpha and TCRbeta cDNA libraries were constructed by 5'RACE with constant-segment primers, with sample barcodes and unique molecular identifiers being introduced. Trizol reagent was used to extract RNA from every sample. Libraries were amplified in two PCR steps, with a second sample barcode and Illumina TruSeq adapters added in the second step. Sequencing of libraries was performed on an Illumina NovaSeq with 2 x 150 bp paired-end reads. The original pipeline was this. With migec v1.2.7, reads were demultiplexed and then collapsed into UMI-guided consensus sequences. Using mixcr v2.1.11, UMI consensuses were aligned to TRA and TRB V and J templates and then assembled into clonotypes. A clonotype was counted as expanded or contracted only when both edgeR and NoisET called the clonotype significant, with the noise models trained on biological replicates. For edgeR calls, the cutoffs were a false discovery rate-adjusted p below 0.01 and a log2 fold-change threshold of 1. As an exploratory analysis of dynamics, max-normalized trajectories of the 1000 most abundant clonotypes were examined by PCA with hierarchical clustering. Separately sequenced CD4+ and CD8+ repertoires were used to assign the CD4 or CD8 phenotype of responding clones. TCRdb took the public reads, trimmed them with fastp at Q25, ran MiXCR for clone calling and kept in-frame beta chains. Rows are combined by CDR3 protein, so each entry shows the most common genes and DNA. The V and J calls were not made by the authors but by TCRdb's processing. This sample has about 340,000 distinct CDR3 sequences in its table, and roughly 15% of those were observed once. The top ten clones comprise about 22% of the sample.

The receptor was isolated from a young man who had mild COVID-19 (a few samples of this study predate the infection). The sample titles of this study are shuffled in the database, so cell type and time point are left out; the donor was told from shared clones. The rearranged chain carries TRBV12-3 or TRBV12-4 and TRBJ1-2; no D gene call is confident. The sample taken for sequencing was PBMCs or a T cell subset sorted from them (not recorded which). The nucleotide sequence reads TGTGCCAGCAGTCCCCCTTCCGGTCGGGCCTATGGCTACACCTTC. It codes for CASSPPSGRAYGYTF.